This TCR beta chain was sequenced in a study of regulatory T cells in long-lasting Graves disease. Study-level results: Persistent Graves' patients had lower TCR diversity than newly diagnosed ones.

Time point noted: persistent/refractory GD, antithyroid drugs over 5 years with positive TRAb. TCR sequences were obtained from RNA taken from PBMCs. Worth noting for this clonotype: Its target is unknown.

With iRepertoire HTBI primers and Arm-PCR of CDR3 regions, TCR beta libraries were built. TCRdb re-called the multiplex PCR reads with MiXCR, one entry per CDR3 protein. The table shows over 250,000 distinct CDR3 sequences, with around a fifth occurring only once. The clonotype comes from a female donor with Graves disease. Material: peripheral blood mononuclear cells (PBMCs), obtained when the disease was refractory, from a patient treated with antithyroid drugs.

The CDR3: CSASTGTGEAEQYF. CDR3 bases: TGCAGTGCTAGTACCGGGACAGGGGAGGCCGAGCAGTACTTC. The rearrangement links TRBV20-1 to TRBJ2-7, with 10 bases lining up with TRBD1. From germline, CDR1 is DFQATT and CDR2 SNEGSKA (reference sequence). V lost 3 bases and J lost 6; bases outside the gene matches: 8. The CDR3 covers 14 residues.